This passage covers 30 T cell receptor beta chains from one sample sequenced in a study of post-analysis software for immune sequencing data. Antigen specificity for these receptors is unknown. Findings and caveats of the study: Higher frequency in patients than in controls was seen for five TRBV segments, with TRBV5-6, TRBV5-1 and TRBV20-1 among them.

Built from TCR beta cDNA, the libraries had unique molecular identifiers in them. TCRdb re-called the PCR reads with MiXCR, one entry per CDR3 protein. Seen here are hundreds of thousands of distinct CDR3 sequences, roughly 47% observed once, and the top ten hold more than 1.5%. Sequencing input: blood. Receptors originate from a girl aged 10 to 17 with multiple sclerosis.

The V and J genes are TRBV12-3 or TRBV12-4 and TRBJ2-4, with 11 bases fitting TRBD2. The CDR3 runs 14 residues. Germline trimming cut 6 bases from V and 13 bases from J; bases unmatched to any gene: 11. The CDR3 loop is CASRSSGGPNEQYF. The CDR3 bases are TGTGCCAGCAGGTCTAGCGGGGGGCCGAATGAGCAGTACTTC.

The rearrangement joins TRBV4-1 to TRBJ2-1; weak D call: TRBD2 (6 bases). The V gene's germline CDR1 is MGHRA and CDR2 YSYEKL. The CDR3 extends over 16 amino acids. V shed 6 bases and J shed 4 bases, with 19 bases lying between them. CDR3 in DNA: TGCGCCAGCAGGTCCGGGCTGGAGGAGGGGTACAATGAGCAGTTCTTC. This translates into CASRSGLEEGYNEQFF.

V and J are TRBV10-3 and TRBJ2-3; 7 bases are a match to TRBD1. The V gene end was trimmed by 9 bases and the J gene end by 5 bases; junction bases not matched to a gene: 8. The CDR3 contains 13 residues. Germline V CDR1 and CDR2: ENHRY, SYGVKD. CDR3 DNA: TGTGCCATTAGACAGGGCCGGGAAGATACGCAGTATTTT. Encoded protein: CAIRQGREDTQYF.

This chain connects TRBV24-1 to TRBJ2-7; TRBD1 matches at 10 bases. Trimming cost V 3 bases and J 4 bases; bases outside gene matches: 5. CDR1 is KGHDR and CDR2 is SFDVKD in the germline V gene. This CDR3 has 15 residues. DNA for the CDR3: TGTGCCACCAGTGATCCTGGACAGGGGGGTTACGAGCAGTACTTC. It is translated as CATSDPGQGGYEQYF.

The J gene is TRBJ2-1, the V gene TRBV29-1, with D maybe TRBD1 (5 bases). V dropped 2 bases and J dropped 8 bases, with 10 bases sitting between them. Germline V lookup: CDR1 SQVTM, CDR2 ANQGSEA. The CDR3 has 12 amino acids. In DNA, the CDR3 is TGCAGCGTTGAACAGGGTATCGATGAGCAGTTCTTC. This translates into CSVEQGIDEQFF.

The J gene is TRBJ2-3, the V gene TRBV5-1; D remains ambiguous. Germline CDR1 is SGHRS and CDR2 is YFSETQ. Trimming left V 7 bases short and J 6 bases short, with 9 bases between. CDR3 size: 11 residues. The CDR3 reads CASRQSDTQYF. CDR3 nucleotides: TGCGCCAGCCGACAATCCGATACGCAGTATTTT.

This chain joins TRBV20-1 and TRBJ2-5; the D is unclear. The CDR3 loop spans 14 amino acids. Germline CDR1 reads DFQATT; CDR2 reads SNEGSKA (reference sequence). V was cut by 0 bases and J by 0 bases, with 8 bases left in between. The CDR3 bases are TGCAGTGCTAGAGATCTACTTTACCAAGAGACCCAGTACTTC. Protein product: CSARDLLYQETQYF.

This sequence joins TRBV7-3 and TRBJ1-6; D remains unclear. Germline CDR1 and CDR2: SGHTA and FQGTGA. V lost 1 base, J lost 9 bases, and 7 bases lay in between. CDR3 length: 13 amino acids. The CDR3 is CASSLRAGSPLHF. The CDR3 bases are TGTGCCAGCAGCTTAAGGGCAGGTTCACCCCTCCACTTT.

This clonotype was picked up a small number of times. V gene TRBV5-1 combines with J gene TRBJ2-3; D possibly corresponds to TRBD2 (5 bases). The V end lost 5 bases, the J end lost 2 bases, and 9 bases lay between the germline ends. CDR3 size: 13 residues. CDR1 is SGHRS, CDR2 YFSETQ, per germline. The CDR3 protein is CASRDGVTDTQYF. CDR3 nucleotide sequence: TGCGCCAGCAGAGACGGGGTCACAGATACGCAGTATTTT.

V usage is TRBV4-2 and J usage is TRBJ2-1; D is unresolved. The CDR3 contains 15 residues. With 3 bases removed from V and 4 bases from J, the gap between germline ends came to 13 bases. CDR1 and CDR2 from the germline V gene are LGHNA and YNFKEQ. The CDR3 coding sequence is TGTGCCAGCAGCCACGTTCTAGGCTTTTACAATGAGCAGTTCTTC. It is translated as CASSHVLGFYNEQFF.

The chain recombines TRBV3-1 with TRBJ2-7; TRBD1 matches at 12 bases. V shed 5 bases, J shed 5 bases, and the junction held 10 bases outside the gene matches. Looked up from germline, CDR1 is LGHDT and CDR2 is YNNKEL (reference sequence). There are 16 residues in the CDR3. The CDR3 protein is CASSAHGTGGIDEQYF. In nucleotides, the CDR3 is TGTGCCAGCAGCGCGCACGGGACAGGGGGCATAGACGAGCAGTACTTC.

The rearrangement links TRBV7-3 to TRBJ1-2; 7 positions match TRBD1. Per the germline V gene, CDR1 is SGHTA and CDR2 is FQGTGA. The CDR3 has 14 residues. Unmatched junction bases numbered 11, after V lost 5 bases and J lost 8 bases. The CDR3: CASSLPDRTVGYTF. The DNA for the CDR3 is TGTGCCAGCAGCCTGCCGGACAGGACAGTAGGCTACACCTTC.

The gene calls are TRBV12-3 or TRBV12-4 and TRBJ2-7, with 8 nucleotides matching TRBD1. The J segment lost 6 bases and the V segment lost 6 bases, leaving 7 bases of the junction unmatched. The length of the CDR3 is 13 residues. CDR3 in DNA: TGTGCCAGCAGCCCAGTGACAGGGGTCGAGCAGTACTTC. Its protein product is CASSPVTGVEQYF.

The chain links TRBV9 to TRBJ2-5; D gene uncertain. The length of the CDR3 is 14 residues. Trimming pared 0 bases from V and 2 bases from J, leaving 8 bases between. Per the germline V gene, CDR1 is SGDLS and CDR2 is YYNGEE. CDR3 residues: CASSVVAEQETQYF. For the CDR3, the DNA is TGTGCCAGCAGCGTAGTGGCAGAACAAGAGACCCAGTACTTC.

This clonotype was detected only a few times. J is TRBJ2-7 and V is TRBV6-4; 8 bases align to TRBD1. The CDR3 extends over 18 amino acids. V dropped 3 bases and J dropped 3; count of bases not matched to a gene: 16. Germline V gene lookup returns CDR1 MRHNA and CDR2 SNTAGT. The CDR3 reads CASSEPRDRHPAGYEQYF. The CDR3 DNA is TGTGCCAGCAGTGAGCCCCGGGACAGGCATCCCGCTGGCTACGAGCAGTACTTC.

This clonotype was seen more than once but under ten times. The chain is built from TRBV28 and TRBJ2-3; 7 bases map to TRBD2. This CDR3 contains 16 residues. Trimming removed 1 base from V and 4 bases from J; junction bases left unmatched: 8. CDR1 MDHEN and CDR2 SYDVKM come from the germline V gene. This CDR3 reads CASSLFAGVGADTQYF. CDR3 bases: TGTGCCAGCAGTTTATTCGCGGGAGTCGGAGCAGATACGCAGTATTTT. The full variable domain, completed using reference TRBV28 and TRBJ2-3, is DVKVTQSSRYLVKRTGEKVFLECVQDMDHENMFWYRQDPGLGLRLIYFSYDVKMKEKGDIPEGYSVSREKKERFSLILESASTNQTSMYLCASSLFAGVGADTQYFGPGTRLTVL.

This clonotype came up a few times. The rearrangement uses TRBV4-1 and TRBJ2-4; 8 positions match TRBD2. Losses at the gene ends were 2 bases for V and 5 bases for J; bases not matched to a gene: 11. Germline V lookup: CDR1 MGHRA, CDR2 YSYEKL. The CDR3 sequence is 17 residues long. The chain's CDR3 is CASSQPLIGRAENIQYF. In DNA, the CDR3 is TGCGCCAGCAGCCAACCGTTGATCGGGAGGGCCGAAAACATTCAGTACTTC.

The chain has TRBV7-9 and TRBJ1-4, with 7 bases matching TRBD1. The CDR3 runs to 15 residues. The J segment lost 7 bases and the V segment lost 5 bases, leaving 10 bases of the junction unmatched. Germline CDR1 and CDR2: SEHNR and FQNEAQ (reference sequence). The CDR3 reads CASSLILTGSEKLFF. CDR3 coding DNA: TGTGCCAGCAGCCTTATACTGACAGGGAGTGAAAAACTGTTTTTT.

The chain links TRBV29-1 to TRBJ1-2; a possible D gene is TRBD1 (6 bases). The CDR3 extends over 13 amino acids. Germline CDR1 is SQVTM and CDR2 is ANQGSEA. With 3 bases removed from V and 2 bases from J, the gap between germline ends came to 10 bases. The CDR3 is CSVDGGPNYGYTF. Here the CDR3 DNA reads TGCAGCGTTGACGGGGGGCCCAACTATGGCTACACCTTC. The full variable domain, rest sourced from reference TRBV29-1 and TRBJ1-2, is SAVISQKPSRDICQRGTSLTIQCQVDSQVTMMFWYRQQPGQSLTLIATANQGSEATYESGFVIDKFPISRPNLTFSTLTVSNMSPEDSSIYLCSVDGGPNYGYTFGSGTRLTVV.

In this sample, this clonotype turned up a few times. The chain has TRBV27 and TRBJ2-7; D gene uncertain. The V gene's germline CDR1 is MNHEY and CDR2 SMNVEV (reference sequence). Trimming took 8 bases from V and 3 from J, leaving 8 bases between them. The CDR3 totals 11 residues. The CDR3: CASEGYYEQYF. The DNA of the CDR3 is TGTGCCAGCGAAGGTTACTACGAGCAGTACTTC.

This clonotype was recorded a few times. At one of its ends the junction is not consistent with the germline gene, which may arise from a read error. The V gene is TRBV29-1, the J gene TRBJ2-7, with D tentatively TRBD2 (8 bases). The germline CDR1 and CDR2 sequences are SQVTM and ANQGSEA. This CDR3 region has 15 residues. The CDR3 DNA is TGCAGCGTCGAAGGGGGCGGGGGGAGCTCCTACGAGCAGTACTTC. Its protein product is CSVEGGGGSSYEQYF.

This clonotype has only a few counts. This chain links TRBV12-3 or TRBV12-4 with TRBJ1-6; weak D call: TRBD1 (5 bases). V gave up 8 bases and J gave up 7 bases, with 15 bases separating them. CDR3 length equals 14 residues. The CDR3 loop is CASRQQARNSPLHF. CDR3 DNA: TGTGCCAGCCGGCAACAGGCCAGAAATTCACCCCTCCACTTT.

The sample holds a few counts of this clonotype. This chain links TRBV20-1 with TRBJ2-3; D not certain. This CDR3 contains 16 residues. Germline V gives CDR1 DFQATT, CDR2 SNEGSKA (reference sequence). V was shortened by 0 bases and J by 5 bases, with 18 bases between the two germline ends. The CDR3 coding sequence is TGCAGTGCTAGAGACCTCTACGGGCAAAAGGTAGATACGCAGTATTTT. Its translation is CSARDLYGQKVDTQYF.

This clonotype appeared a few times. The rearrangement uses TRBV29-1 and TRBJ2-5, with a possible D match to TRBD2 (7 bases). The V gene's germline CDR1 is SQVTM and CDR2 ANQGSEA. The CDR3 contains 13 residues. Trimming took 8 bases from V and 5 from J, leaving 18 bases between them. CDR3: CSLTGLGGETQYF. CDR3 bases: TGCAGCTTAACAGGGCTCGGGGGGGAGACCCAGTACTTC.

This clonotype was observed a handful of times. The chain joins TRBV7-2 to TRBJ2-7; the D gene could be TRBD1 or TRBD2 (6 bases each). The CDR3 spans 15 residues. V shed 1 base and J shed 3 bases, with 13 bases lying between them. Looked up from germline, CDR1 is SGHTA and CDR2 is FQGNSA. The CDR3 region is CASSLVGGENYEQYF. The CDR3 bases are TGTGCCAGCAGCTTAGTGGGGGGCGAGAACTACGAGCAGTACTTC.

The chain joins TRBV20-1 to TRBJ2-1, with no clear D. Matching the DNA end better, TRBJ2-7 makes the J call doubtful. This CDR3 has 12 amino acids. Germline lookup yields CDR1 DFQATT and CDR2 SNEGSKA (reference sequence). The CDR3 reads CSPLGPYNEQYF. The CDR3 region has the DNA TGCAGTCCCCTGGGCCCCTACAATGAGCAGTACTTC.

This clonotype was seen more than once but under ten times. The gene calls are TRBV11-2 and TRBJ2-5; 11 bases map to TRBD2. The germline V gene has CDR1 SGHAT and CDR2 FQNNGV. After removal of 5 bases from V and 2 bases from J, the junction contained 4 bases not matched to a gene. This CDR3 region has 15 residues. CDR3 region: CASSEVAGGQETQYF. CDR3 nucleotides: TGTGCCAGCAGCGAGGTAGCGGGAGGGCAAGAGACCCAGTACTTC.

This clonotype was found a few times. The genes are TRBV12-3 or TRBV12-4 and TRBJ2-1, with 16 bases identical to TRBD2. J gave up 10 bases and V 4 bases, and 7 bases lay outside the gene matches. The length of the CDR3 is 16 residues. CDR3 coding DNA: TGTGCCAGCAGTTCGATGGGACTAGCGGGGGGGCAGGAGCAGTTCTTC. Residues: CASSSMGLAGGQEQFF.

The CDR3 region is CASSRPTGAYEQYF. The CDR3 DNA reads TGTGCCAGCAGCCGGCCGACAGGGGCCTACGAGCAGTACTTC. The J gene is TRBJ2-4, the V gene TRBV5-6, with 8 bases that match TRBD1. The DNA end lines up better with TRBJ2-7; the J call may be wrong. The V gene's germline CDR1 is SGHDT and CDR2 YYEEEE. This CDR3 region has 14 residues.

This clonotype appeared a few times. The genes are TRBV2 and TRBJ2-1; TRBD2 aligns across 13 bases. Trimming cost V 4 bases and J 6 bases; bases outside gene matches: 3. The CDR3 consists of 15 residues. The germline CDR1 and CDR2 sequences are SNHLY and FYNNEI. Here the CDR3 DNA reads TGTGCCAGCAGTGGGACTAGCGGGAGTGGCAATGAGCAGTTCTTC. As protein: CASSGTSGSGNEQFF.